A selection of T cell receptor beta chains follows, all from one sample in a study of blood T cells in healthy people across ages. TCRdb re-analysed the 5' RACE reads in MiXCR, keeping a single row per CDR3 protein. The table includes some 1.1 million distinct CDR3 sequences, 35% to 45% detected once. Sequenced: blood. The receptors were sampled from a man in his late teens or twenties in good health. Both conserved end residues are part of each CDR3. D genes are given only for firm matches. Some rows have no size entry. The others give once, few or many, or a class for an expanded clone.

clone size,V gene,D gene,J gene,CDR3 protein,CDR3 DNA
-,TRBV4-3,-,TRBJ1-1,CASSQGSVRTEAFF,TGCGCCAGCAGCCAAGGGTCGGTCCGAACTGAAGCTTTCTTT
many,TRBV5-1,-,TRBJ2-1,CASSLVTGSSYNEQFF,TGTGCCAGCAGCTTAGTAACAGGGAGCTCCTACAATGAGCAGTTCTTC
few,TRBV11-1,-,TRBJ1-1,CASSLSGRARNTEAFF,TGTGCCAGCAGCTTAAGTGGACGCGCTCGGAACACTGAAGCTTTCTTT
many,TRBV28,-,TRBJ2-3,CASSQLGPTDTQYF,TGTGCCAGCAGTCAATTGGGTCCCACAGATACGCAGTATTTT
-,TRBV4-3,-,TRBJ1-2,CASSPQSPNYGYIF,TGCGCCAGCAGTCCCCAGAGTCCTAACTATGGCTACATCTTC
few,TRBV20-1,-,TRBJ2-1,CSARDRRGHEQFF,TGCAGTGCTAGAGATCGCAGGGGCCATGAGCAGTTCTTC
few,TRBV4-2,-,TRBJ2-1,CASSQEVPGDYNEQFF,TGTGCCAGCAGCCAAGAGGTCCCGGGGGACTACAATGAGCAGTTCTTC
few,TRBV27,-,TRBJ2-3,CASSFQIRDTQYF,TGTGCCAGCAGTTTTCAGATTAGAGATACGCAGTATTTT
-,TRBV28,TRBD1,TRBJ1-2,CASSSTGESDYGYTF,TGTGCCAGCAGTTCCACAGGGGAAAGCGACTATGGCTACACCTTC
few,TRBV4-1,TRBD2,TRBJ2-7,CASSQDRWEGTGSYEQYF,TGCGCCAGCAGCCAAGATCGATGGGAGGGGACGGGCTCCTACGAGCAGTACTTC
once,TRBV12-3/TRBV12-4,-,TRBJ2-5,CASSPGAGSPGETQYF,TGTGCCAGCAGTCCCGGGGCAGGATCCCCCGGGGAGACCCAGTACTTC
few,TRBV7-2,-,TRBJ1-2,CASSLGRGWSYTF,TGTGCCAGCAGCTTAGGGCGGGGTTGGAGCTACACCTTC
few,TRBV28,-,TRBJ1-1,CASSREVTEAFF,TGTGCCAGCAGCAGGGAAGTCACTGAAGCTTTCTTT
-,TRBV20-1,TRBD1,TRBJ1-1,CSASRTGENTEAFF,TGCAGTGCTAGTCGGACAGGGGAGAACACTGAAGCTTTCTTT
-,TRBV13,TRBD1,TRBJ2-1,CASNSGQPNNEQFF,TGTGCCTCGAACTCGGGACAGCCCAACAATGAGCAGTTCTTC
-,TRBV10-3,TRBD2,TRBJ2-3,CAISQAGSGGESTDTQYF,TGTGCCATCAGTCAAGCGGGAAGCGGGGGCGAGAGCACAGATACGCAGTATTTT
-,TRBV24-1,-,TRBJ2-1,CATSDLREEQFF,TGTGCCACCAGTGATTTGAGGGAAGAGCAGTTCTTC
-,TRBV2,-,TRBJ2-1,CASSEDWKGEQFF,TGTGCCAGCAGTGAAGATTGGAAGGGTGAGCAGTTCTTC
few,TRBV20-1,-,TRBJ1-2,CSVKRGYGYTF,TGCAGTGTCAAGAGGGGCTATGGTTACACCTTC
-,TRBV28,TRBD1,TRBJ2-7,CATNARGRYEQYF,TGTGCTACCAATGCAAGGGGGCGGTACGAGCAGTACTTC
-,TRBV27,TRBD1,TRBJ2-7,CASIDGTGVGNEQYF,TGTGCCAGCATTGACGGGACAGGGGTAGGCAATGAGCAGTACTTC
-,TRBV20-1,-,TRBJ1-5,CSARANSGVQPQHF,TGCAGTGCTAGAGCCAACTCAGGGGTACAGCCCCAGCATTTT
many,TRBV12-3/TRBV12-4,-,TRBJ2-1,CASSRVRNEQFF,TGTGCCAGCAGTAGAGTACGCAATGAGCAGTTCTTC
-,TRBV6-2/TRBV6-3,-,TRBJ2-3,CASSSPTRRLTDTQYF,TGTGCCAGCAGTTCTCCGACTAGGAGACTCACAGATACGCAGTATTTT
-,TRBV14,TRBD2,TRBJ2-5,CASSRTRRGQETQYF,TGTGCCAGCAGCCGGACTAGGCGTGGCCAAGAGACCCAGTACTTC
many,TRBV20-1,-,TRBJ2-1,CSARDWGVQFF,TGCAGTGCTAGAGATTGGGGGGTGCAGTTCTTC
-,TRBV4-3,-,TRBJ2-2,CASSQDMWPNTGELFF,TGCGCCAGCAGCCAAGATATGTGGCCGAACACCGGGGAGCTGTTTTTT
-,TRBV12-3/TRBV12-4,-,TRBJ1-5,CASSFELSARNQHF,TGTGCCAGCAGTTTTGAGTTGTCGGCAAGGAACCAGCATTTT
-,TRBV6-6,-,TRBJ1-4,CASSYFPRGDEKLFF,TGTGCCAGCAGTTACTTCCCCAGGGGAGATGAAAAACTGTTTTTT